This is a list of T cell receptor beta chains from one sample in a study. Sequencing used immunoSEQ multiplex PCR; TCRdb keeps in-frame clones, though not all of them. The sample carries around 50,000 clones, more than 80% recorded once. The sample taken for sequencing was PBMCs. Receptors originate from a man between 35 and 55 years old with rheumatoid arthritis. Each CDR3 is given with its conserved first and last residue. D genes are given only for firm matches. Size tells how often a clone was seen (once, few, many) or the class of an expanded clone, and some rows leave it out.

d_call	v_call	j_call	clone_size	cdr3_nt	cdr3_aa
NA	TRBV24-1	TRBJ2-3	NA	TGTGCCACCGGGGGGACAACCTCAGTCCTTAGCACAGATACGCAGTATTTT	CATGGTTSVLSTDTQYF
TRBD2	TRBV6-5	TRBJ2-1	NA	TGTGCCACCCGGGGGGCTAGCGGGAACAATGAGCAGTTCTTC	CATRGASGNNEQFF
NA	TRBV14	TRBJ2-7	NA	TGTGCCAGCAGCCAAGATAGAGGGAACTACGAGCAGTACTTC	CASSQDRGNYEQYF
NA	TRBV7-3	TRBJ1-5	NA	TGTGCCAGCAGCCGCGGAGTCAATCAGCCCCAGCATTTT	CASSRGVNQPQHF
NA	TRBV10-3	TRBJ2-7	NA	TGTGCCATCAGTGAGTCGGGGCACGCGAAGTACGAGCAGTACTTC	CAISESGHAKYEQYF
NA	TRBV18	TRBJ1-3	NA	TGTGCCAGCTCACGAAGGGAATCCGGAAACACCATATATTTT	CASSRRESGNTIYF
NA	TRBV5-1	TRBJ2-2	NA	TGCGCCAGCAGCTTGGGACGGTTGTCCGGGGAGCTGTTTTTT	CASSLGRLSGELFF
TRBD1	TRBV5-1	TRBJ1-4	NA	TGCGCCAGCAGCTTGATAGGGACAGAGAATGAAAAACTGTTTTTT	CASSLIGTENEKLFF
NA	TRBV9	TRBJ2-3	NA	TGTGCCAGCAGCCCCGACTTGACAGATACGCAGTATTTT	CASSPDLTDTQYF
TRBD1	TRBV7-3	TRBJ1-5	NA	TGTGCCAGCAGCCCGATGGGACAGGGGATTCATCAGCCCCAGCATTTT	CASSPMGQGIHQPQHF
TRBD1	TRBV7-2	TRBJ2-1	NA	TGTGCCAGCAGCTTAAGAAATACAGGGGGAGGTAGGAATGAGCAGTTCTTC	CASSLRNTGGGRNEQFF
NA	TRBV12-5	TRBJ2-3	NA	TGTGCTAGTGGTTCCCCCGGAGGAGGGCCCACAGATACGCAGTATTTT	CASGSPGGGPTDTQYF
TRBD1	TRBV9	TRBJ2-7	NA	TGTGCCAGCAGCGCACAGGGGGCCTACGAGCAGTACTTC	CASSAQGAYEQYF
NA	TRBV5-1	TRBJ1-4	NA	TGCGCCAGCAGCTTGGCCGGCCAGTTTGAAAAACTGTTTTTT	CASSLAGQFEKLFF
TRBD1	TRBV7-2	TRBJ1-2	NA	TGTGCCAGCAGCGCCGACAGGGGAGGCTATGGCTACACCTTC	CASSADRGGYGYTF
NA	TRBV15	TRBJ1-3	NA	TGTGCCACCAGCATTGGACAGCAGCCTGGAAACACCATATATTTT	CATSIGQQPGNTIYF
NA	TRBV4-1	TRBJ2-5	NA	TGCGCCAGCAGCCAGGGGACCGCCCCAGAGACCCAGTACTTC	CASSQGTAPETQYF
TRBD1	TRBV5-1	TRBJ2-1	NA	TGCGCCAGCAGCCGGTGGACAGGGGCCGGGGATGAGCAGTTCTTC	CASSRWTGAGDEQFF
NA	TRBV6-1	TRBJ1-1	NA	TGTGCCAGCACCAATACTGGCAGGGCCATTGAAGCTTTCTTT	CASTNTGRAIEAFF
NA	TRBV24-1	TRBJ2-2	few	TGTGCCACCAGTGACCCGGCCGGGGGCTTAACAACCGGGGAGCTGTTTTTT	CATSDPAGGLTTGELFF
NA	TRBV5-6	TRBJ1-2	NA	TGTGCCAGCAGCTCCGGGACCGCAGAAAGCTACACCTTC	CASSSGTAESYTF
TRBD2	TRBV18	TRBJ2-1	NA	TGTGCCAGCTCACCAGGACTAGCGGGAAATGAGCAGTTCTTC	CASSPGLAGNEQFF
NA	TRBV27	TRBJ2-1	NA	TGTGCCAGCAGTGGGGAAGGACTTTACAATGAGCAGTTCTTC	CASSGEGLYNEQFF
NA	TRBV19	TRBJ2-2	NA	TGTGCCAGTAGTATAAGTGCGGGGATGACCGGGGAGCTGTTTTTT	CASSISAGMTGELFF
NA	TRBV27	TRBJ1-1	NA	TGTGCCAGCAGTCCGAACTCGGAGTCGAGGAGCACTGAAGCTTTCTTT	CASSPNSESRSTEAFF
NA	TRBV7-2	TRBJ1-1	once	TGTGCCAGCAGCTTTTACACTGAAGCTTTCTTT	CASSFYTEAFF
NA	TRBV9	TRBJ2-7	NA	TGTGCCAGCAGCGTAGGACAGGCAAACTCCTACGAGCAGTACTTC	CASSVGQANSYEQYF
NA	TRBV9	TRBJ2-5	NA	TGTGCCAGCAGCGGCGGGGGCGAGACCCAGTACTTC	CASSGGGETQYF
NA	TRBV7-2	TRBJ2-3	NA	TGTGCCAGCAGCCCCCCCTGGCAGGGGACAGATACGCAGTATTTT	CASSPPWQGTDTQYF
NA	TRBV7-2	TRBJ1-1	NA	TGTGCCAGCAGCTTAGGAGGGGCCACCCCTGAAGCTTTCTTT	CASSLGGATPEAFF
TRBD2	TRBV4-2	TRBJ2-7	NA	TGTGCCAGCAGCCAGAGGACTAGCGGGGGGGGGAGCTCCTACGAGCAGTACTTC	CASSQRTSGGGSSYEQYF
TRBD1	TRBV30	TRBJ1-5	once	TGTGCCTGCCAGGGACAGGGAGGCCAGCCCCAGCATTTT	CACQGQGGQPQHF
NA	TRBV7-2	TRBJ1-4	once	TGTGCCAGCAGCGGAAGAAATGGTGAAAAACTGTTTTTT	CASSGRNGEKLFF
NA	TRBV6-5	TRBJ2-7	NA	TGTGCCAGCCTGAGGACGGGGTCCTTCTTGAAGCAGTACTTC	CASLRTGSFLKQYF
NA	TRBV19	TRBJ1-4	once	TGTGCCAGTAGGAAACAGGAAAAATTTGAAAAACTGTTTTTT	CASRKQEKFEKLFF
TRBD1	TRBV7-3	TRBJ1-1	NA	TGTGCCAGCAGCTCTGGGACAGGGGGGACTGAAGCTTTCTTT	CASSSGTGGTEAFF
NA	TRBV19	TRBJ1-5	once	TGTGCCAGTAGTATAGACAGGCCAAGCGATATTAATCAGCCCCAGCATTTT	CASSIDRPSDINQPQHF
NA	TRBV19	TRBJ1-5	NA	TGTGCCAGTAGTATAAGGGCCCGGCAGCCTAATAGCAATCAGCCCCAGCATTTT	CASSIRARQPNSNQPQHF
NA	TRBV27	TRBJ1-4	NA	TGTGCCAGCAGTTTATCTCGGAAGGGTCCAGAAAAACTGTTTTTT	CASSLSRKGPEKLFF
TRBD1	TRBV19	TRBJ2-5	NA	TGTGCCAGTAGTTCCCCAACCGGGACAGTCAAGACGCCGTACTTC	CASSSPTGTVKTPYF
NA	TRBV25-1	TRBJ1-2	NA	TGTGCCAGCAGTGATCTACAGCAAGACTATGGCTACACCTTC	CASSDLQQDYGYTF
TRBD2	TRBV9	TRBJ2-1	NA	TGTGCCAGCAGCGTAGGATGGGCGGGAGGGGGCAATGAGCAGTTCTTC	CASSVGWAGGGNEQFF
TRBD1	TRBV6-1	TRBJ1-2	NA	TGTGCCAGCAGTGACGACAGGGGGCCTAGCTATGGCTACACCTTC	CASSDDRGPSYGYTF
NA	TRBV7-3	TRBJ2-7	NA	TGTGCCAGCAGCTTAGGGGGTAGTACTTACGAGCAGTACTTC	CASSLGGSTYEQYF
NA	TRBV5-4	TRBJ1-6	NA	TGTGCCAGCAGCTTGGGGGGGAACTATAATTCACCCCTCCACTTT	CASSLGGNYNSPLHF
NA	TRBV7-6	TRBJ1-1	few	TGTGCCAGCAGAAAACAGGGTTGGATGAACACTGAAGCTTTCTTT	CASRKQGWMNTEAFF
NA	TRBV27	TRBJ2-3	NA	TGTGCCAGCAGTCTAAATCCGGGCATAGATACGCAGTATTTT	CASSLNPGIDTQYF
TRBD1	TRBV19	TRBJ1-1	NA	TGTGCCAGTAGTATATTAGGCGGACAGGGAAACACTGAAGCTTTCTTT	CASSILGGQGNTEAFF
TRBD1	TRBV5-1	TRBJ1-2	NA	TGCGCCAGCAGCCCATACAGGGGGCACTATGGCTACACCTTC	CASSPYRGHYGYTF
TRBD1	TRBV5-1	TRBJ1-1	NA	TGCGCCAGCAGCTCGGACAGGTCCTTCATGAACACTGAAGCTTTCTTT	CASSSDRSFMNTEAFF
TRBD1	TRBV27	TRBJ1-1	NA	TGTGCCAGCAGTTCATGGGGGACAGGGAGTTACACTGAAGCTTTCTTT	CASSSWGTGSYTEAFF
NA	TRBV5-4	TRBJ1-3	NA	TGTGCCAGCAGCTTGGATGGGGTCGGAAACACCATATATTTT	CASSLDGVGNTIYF
TRBD1	TRBV19	TRBJ1-1	NA	TGTGCCAGTAGTCGGACAGGGGGCACTGAAGCTTTCTTT	CASSRTGGTEAFF
NA	TRBV6-5	TRBJ2-2	NA	TGTGCCAGCAGTTCCCTAGGCACCGGGGAGCTGTTTTTT	CASSSLGTGELFF
TRBD2	TRBV2	TRBJ2-1	NA	TGTGCCAGCAGTGACAGCGGGAGGGACAATGAGCAGTTCTTC	CASSDSGRDNEQFF